This T cell receptor beta chain was identified in a study of blood T cell repertoires in COVID-19. A single count supports this clone. Clones were sequenced by immunoSEQ multiplex PCR, and TCRdb holds only the in-frame ones, with some missing. The sample has fewer than 120,000 clones, over 60% seen once. CDR3 length: 16 residues. From germline, CDR1 is SGHVS and CDR2 FQNEAQ. V was cut by 1 base and J by 4 bases, with 16 bases left in between. The chain joins TRBV7-8 to TRBJ1-1; no definite D call. Sequencing was done on a sample of peripheral blood. This receptor was identified in a woman older than 75 with acute or convalescent COVID-19. The CDR3: CASSLGGTPGSTEAFF. CDR3 coding DNA: TGTGCCAGCAGCTTAGGAGGCACCCCGGGGAGCACTGAAGCTTTCTTT. The full variable domain, completed using reference TRBV7-8 and TRBJ1-1, is GAGVSQSPRYKVAKRGQDVALRCDPISGHVSLFWYQQALGQGPEFLTYFQNEAQLDKSGLPSDRFFAERPEGSVSTLKIQRTQQEDSAVYLCASSLGGTPGSTEAFFGQGTRLTVV.